One and the same sample provided the 3 T cell receptor beta chains below, sequenced in a study of cytomegalovirus exposure and HLA in healthy donors. PCR used 60 Vbeta primers and 13 Jbeta primers. Sequencing was performed with immunoSEQ multiplex PCR; in TCRdb, only in-frame clones are kept and a portion is missing. This sample yields about 160,000 clones, of which around 81% are seen a single time; 13% belongs to the top ten. Specimen: PBMCs. The source is a woman aged 45-60 years in good health and CMV-seronegative.

V is TRBV2 and J is TRBJ2-7; D might be TRBD1 (7 bases). Germline CDR1 is SNHLY and CDR2 is FYNNEI. V dropped 8 bases and J dropped 3 bases, with 11 bases sitting between them. The CDR3 sequence is 12 residues long. The CDR3: CASRGTDYEQYF. The CDR3 DNA reads TGTGCCAGCCGCGGGACAGACTACGAGCAGTACTTC.

This clone was seen just once. The rearrangement uses TRBV4-1 and TRBJ2-1; the D gene is possibly TRBD1 (5 bases). Germline CDR1 is MGHRA and CDR2 is YSYEKL. The CDR3 extends over 16 amino acids. Trimming removed 5 bases at V and 2 bases at J, with 16 bases between. In nucleotides, the CDR3 is TGCGCCAGCAGCTCCCACCTCAGGGATACCTACAATGAGCAGTTCTTC. Protein product: CASSSHLRDTYNEQFF.

The chain carries TRBV11-2 and TRBJ2-7, with 9 positions matching TRBD1. CDR1 is SGHAT and CDR2 is FQNNGV in the germline V gene. V shed 6 bases, J shed 0 bases, and the junction held 3 bases outside the gene matches. CDR3 length: 14 amino acids. CDR3 nucleotide sequence: TGTGCCAGCAGTATACAGGGGGCCTCCTACGAGCAGTACTTC. It codes for CASSIQGASYEQYF. Looking up the rest from reference TRBV11-2 and TRBJ2-7 gives the full variable domain: EAGVAQSPRYKIIEKRQSVAFWCNPISGHATLYWYQQILGQGPKLLIQFQNNGVVDDSQLPKDRFSAERLKGVDSTLKIQPAKLEDSAVYLCASSIQGASYEQYFGPGTRLTVT.